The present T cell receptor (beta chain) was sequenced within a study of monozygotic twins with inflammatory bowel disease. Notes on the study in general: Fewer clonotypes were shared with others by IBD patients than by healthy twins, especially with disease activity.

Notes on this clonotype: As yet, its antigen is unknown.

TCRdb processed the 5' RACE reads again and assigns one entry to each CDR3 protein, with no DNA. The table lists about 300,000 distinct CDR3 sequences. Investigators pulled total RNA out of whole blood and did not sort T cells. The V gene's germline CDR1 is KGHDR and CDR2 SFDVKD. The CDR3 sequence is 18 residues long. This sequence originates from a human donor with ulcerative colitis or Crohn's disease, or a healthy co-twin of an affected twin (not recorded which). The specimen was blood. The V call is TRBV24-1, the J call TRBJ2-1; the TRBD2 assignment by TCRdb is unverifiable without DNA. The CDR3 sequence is CATSDALLAGVTFGEQFF.